Described below is a single T cell receptor beta chain sequence and its context. The data were taken from a study of blood T cell repertoires in COVID-19. For the study at large: Sources were T cells, B-cell-depleted T cells, or PBMCs; the material itself was cDNA or gDNA.

Generated by immunoSEQ multiplex PCR, the TCRdb table keeps only in-frame clones and is missing some. The sample has 80,000 or so clones; over 70% are singletons. V was trimmed by 3 bases and J by 1 base, leaving 5 bases between them. The length of the CDR3 is 13 residues. In germline, CDR1 is MGHDK, CDR2 SYGVNS. The rearrangement links TRBV25-1 to TRBJ2-3; D is ambiguous. Sequenced sample: peripheral blood. The clonotype comes from a human donor in a cohort sampled during active COVID-19. The CDR3: CASSDGGTDTQYF. CDR3 coding DNA: TGTGCCAGCAGTGATGGAGGCACAGATACGCAGTATTTT.